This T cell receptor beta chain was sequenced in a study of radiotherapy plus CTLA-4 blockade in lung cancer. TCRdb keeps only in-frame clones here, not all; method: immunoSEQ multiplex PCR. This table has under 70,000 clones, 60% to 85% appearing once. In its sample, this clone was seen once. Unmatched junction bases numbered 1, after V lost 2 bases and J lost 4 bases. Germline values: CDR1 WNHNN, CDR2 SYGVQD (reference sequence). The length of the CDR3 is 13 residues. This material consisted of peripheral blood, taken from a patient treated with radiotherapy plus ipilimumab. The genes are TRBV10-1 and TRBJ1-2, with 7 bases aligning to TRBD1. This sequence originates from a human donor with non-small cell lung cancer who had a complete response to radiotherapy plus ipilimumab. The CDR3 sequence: CASSEDRAYGYTF. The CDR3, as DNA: TGCGCCAGCAGTGAGGACAGGGCCTATGGCTACACCTTC.